This TCR beta chain was documented in a study of cytomegalovirus exposure and HLA in healthy donors listed by TCRdb under 2017. About the investigation overall: An earlier analysis of 550 to 700 of the donors reported 250 to 350 Gb of sequence data and 100 million to 130 million unique TCR beta sequences from 150 million to 200 million T cells. Donor age, sex, ethnicity and CMV serostatus were collected together with the repertoire data. Of the roughly 430 genotyped donors, 65% to 90% fell in the genetic ancestry cluster associated with self-reported Caucasian donors. HLA typing covered class I and class II loci at four-digit resolution. To decide whether each TCR beta V gene segment behaved as functional or pseudogenic, an earlier analysis of nearly 600 of the donors relied on high-throughput TCR beta sequencing. Typing coverage varied by locus: about 629-640 donors for A, B, C, DRB1 and DQB1; approximately 500 for DQA1; over 600 for DPA1; approximately 470 for DPB1. To predict cytomegalovirus infection status, the study brought together high-throughput TCR immunosequencing, statistical association of individual TCRs with disease status, and machine learning. The study was designed to test whether signatures of past pathogen exposure could be identified by cataloging public T cell receptors. Four or five DR-DQ haplotypes were handled as single units for association and clustering because linkage in the cohort was strong. A separate validation cohort of roughly 110 different subjects was used in addition to the roughly 620-subject first cohort. In the later analysis, no new phenotypic data were used to find candidate immune exposures; instead, reliance was placed on TCR beta sequences and their occurrence across donors. About 300 gigabases of sequencing data and approximately 85 million unique TCR sequences were included in an early release covering roughly 600 HLA-typed donors. The study used immunosequencing to profile the T cell repertoires of approximately 650 subjects and linked those repertoires to cytomegalovirus serostatus. A later analysis re-examined previously published TCR beta repertoires from just over 650 donors and added high-resolution HLA genotyping to investigate patterns of TCR occurrence. Every discovery cohort repertoire had been produced on one sequencing platform. Across some 400 genotyped donors of the cohort, an average of approximately 220,000 unique TCR beta nucleotide sequences per donor were sequenced, and around 20% of those sequences were non-productive. In a later genetic analysis, genome-wide SNP genotypes for about 55% of the roughly 700 donors were used, and that subset was treated as a discovery cohort.

The CDR3 measures 15 amino acids from cysteine to phenylalanine. CDR3 DNA only is kept here, 45 bases in frame from base 1. The V end gives up 5 bases and the J end 10 bases, leaving 6 bases in the junction not matched to a gene. Sequences SGHTA (CDR1) and FQGNSA (CDR2) are obtained from the germline V gene. What the work shows at the level of the full study, not this receptor alone: Because some donors lacked HLA typing at each locus, the association tests relied only on the typed subset. When HLA alleles, especially DR and DQ, strongly co-occurred, attributing TCR associations to individual alleles was difficult. A total of about 150 TCR beta chains were listed by the study as associated with cytomegalovirus. Most TCR sequences were seen in very few donors, while some public TCRs were found in many individuals. Correlated functional status among segregating V segments might reflect linkage disequilibrium, but an unknown experimental factor could not be ruled out. This cohort had only TCR beta chains sequenced, and the lack of alpha or paired-chain data limited which features could be detected. It was suggested by the authors that the approach could potentially be generalized to other disease states and immunological phenotypes. A later analysis found that HLA-associated TCR beta chains were more clonally expanded and had lower generation probabilities than equally common non-associated chains. In a later analysis, several top co-occurrence clusters were reported to appear linked to parvovirus B19, influenza, CMV and Epstein-Barr virus. Roughly uniform sequencing depth across donors was assumed in presence/absence analyses, although this assumption may not hold. A further reported finding was that TCR beta sequences accurately predicted the HLA-A and HLA-B alleles for most subjects in the first cohort. Because counts were too low, roughly 16 rarely observed V segments, including chromosome 9 orphons, were excluded from the earlier analysis of 587 of the donors. For the cohort, immune exposure information was limited to CMV serostatus. In a later analysis, most CMV-associated TCR beta chains were found to appear HLA-restricted, with HLA associations seemingly driven largely by CMV exposure. The classifier was reported to diagnose cytomegalovirus status with high specificity and sensitivity in both the original cohort and the validation cohort. An association between a missense DCLRE1C variant and V-gene and J-gene trimming of TCR beta chains was found in a later genetic analysis and replicated in an independent cohort. Compared with the approximately 710-donor mean, donors in an Asian-associated ancestry cluster had fewer N-insertions in productive TCRs, according to a later genetic analysis. A later analysis found that TCR association rates varied across HLA loci, with DRB1 alleles showing the most associated TCRs and HLA-C alleles the fewest. Some IMGT-functional V segments, including TRBV6-2 and TRBV6-3, could not be told apart with the 87-base-pair reads, so those segments were excluded. A later analysis associated about 17,000 TCR beta sequences with specific HLA alleles at a false discovery rate of 0.05. Broadly in line with IMGT annotations, most TCR beta V segments showed up in productive rearrangements about 87% or about 30% of the time in an earlier analysis of 587 of the donors. A group of highly shared sequence variants was considered likely to be a technical artifact of the sequencing pipeline. In vitro tests confirmed that three of the cytomegalovirus-associated TCR beta chains recognize cytomegalovirus antigens.

The method was the immunoSEQ multiplex PCR assay. A mixture of 60 forward primers for TCR Vbeta segments and 13 reverse primers for TCR Jbeta segments was used in the multiplex PCR. A multiplex PCR assay on genomic DNA amplified the CDR3 region of rearranged TCR beta genes. The amplified TCR beta libraries were sequenced on the Illumina HiSeq System as 87-base-pair reads. In the authors' own workflow: A later analysis counted some 80 million unique TCR beta chains across the 700 or so repertoires, and around 12 million of these chains were shared by at least two donors. Raw reads were error-corrected and collapsed into unique sequences by a nearest-neighbor algorithm in which closely related sequences were merged to remove PCR and sequencing errors. To assign V, D and J gene segments, CDR3 sequences were aligned to IMGT reference sequences. Each retained sequence needed at least a six-nucleotide match to both a V gene segment and a J gene segment. Rearrangements were called productive when the CDR3 lacked stop codons and stayed in frame with V and J; all others were non-productive. CDR3 was defined by IMGT convention, running from the second conserved V-encoded cysteine to the conserved J-encoded phenylalanine. Sequences without an unambiguous match to a single V gene segment were excluded from the earlier analysis of about 600 of the donors. An earlier analysis of 450 to 650 of the donors called V segments functional above 56.7% productive rearrangements and segregating when the between-donor standard deviation exceeded 5%. A statistical classification framework was built for diagnosing cytomegalovirus status from the catalog of TCR beta chain sequences. V and J gene assignment, in a later analysis, came from comparing TCR nucleotide sequences with IMGT/GENE-DB human TR gene sequences. In a later analysis, CDR3 sequences and most-parsimonious VDJ recombination scenarios were assigned using the TCRdist pipeline. In a later analysis, every TCR beta chain was defined by the combination of its CDR3 amino acid sequence and its V-gene family, and reads without a unique V-gene family were dropped. In a later analysis, approximately 640 highly shared, low-generation-probability nucleotide sequences were removed to address suspected cross-contamination and a sequencing artifact. A later analysis calculated a clonal expansion index for each public chain from normalized within-repertoire ranks of inferred template counts. In a later analysis, generation probabilities were computed using a VDJ recombination model fitted to out-of-frame rearrangements, and the results were checked against IGoR. A later analysis scored TCR-TCR, TCR-HLA and TCR-CMV co-occurrence with hypergeometric tests, applying a repertoire-size bias correction to TCR pairs. To estimate false discovery rates, a later analysis permuted the HLA or CMV assignments 20 times. A later analysis grouped co-occurring TCRs with DBSCAN, adding TCRdist sequence similarity when clustering within HLA-allele-positive subsets. Repertoires with fewer than 30,000 or more than 120,000 public chains were left out of co-occurrence clustering, as were about 5 repertoires with anomalous nucleotide sharing. Imported from immuneACCESS, the table was reduced by TCRdb to in-frame sequences with V and J called. These copies leave out some clones; in studies compared against another copy, an unresolved V gene accounts for under half, and the cause of the remainder is not known. D and trimming come from the DNA, and the V and J calls and clone size come from that table. In all, the sample holds approximately 220,000 clones, and about 80% of those were seen once. Together, the top ten hold 1.5% to 2% of the sample.

About this clone itself: What antigen it recognizes has not been identified. One base away there is no much larger clone; base qualities are not given.

The cohort comprised fewer than 750 healthy bone marrow donors. All cohort members were sampled while nominally healthy, although unrecorded immune exposures were likely present. The donor was CMV seronegative and belonged to the group of around 400 seronegative cohort members. Every donor gave a peripheral blood sample, and the peripheral blood mononuclear cells from that sample were used for TCR beta sequencing. The Qiagen DNeasy Blood Extraction Kit was used to extract genomic DNA from the blood cell samples. The receptor's source is a male donor in good health and CMV-seronegative. The chain is encoded by TRBV7-2 joined to TRBJ2-1; TRBD2 lines up with 15 middle nucleotides. Sample: PBMCs. In nucleotides, the sequence is TGTGCCAGCAGCCCTGCCGGGACTAGCGGGAGGGAGCAGTTCTTC. It is translated as CASSPAGTSGREQFF.